Below are 11 T cell receptor beta chains sequenced from a single sample in a study of T cells in Graves' hyperthyroidism and ophthalmopathy. RNA transcripts provided the source from which TCR beta CDR3 regions were amplified. HTBI primers were used for first-round RT-PCR of the TCR CDR3. TCRdb redid the calling of the multiplex PCR reads with MiXCR, one entry per CDR3 protein. Counted here are some 460,000 distinct CDR3 sequences, around a sixth occurring once; the ten biggest clones make up roughly an eighth. The sequenced material came from blood. The receptors were gathered from a woman aged 18-29 years with Graves' hyperthyroidism.

The V gene is TRBV29-1, the J gene TRBJ2-6; D gene uncertain. The CDR3 length is 16 residues. V was cut by 5 bases and J by 3 bases, with 17 bases left in between. From germline, CDR1 is SQVTM and CDR2 ANQGSEA. The CDR3 nucleotides read TGCAGCGTTTTCGGCCAAGAAGGGTTTGGGGCCAACGTCCTGACTTTC. It codes for CSVFGQEGFGANVLTF.

The chain employs TRBV5-7 and TRBJ1-6, with D possibly matching TRBD1 (6 bases). TRBV5-7 is reported as an ORF; its role is uncertain. V was pared by 4 bases and J by 3 bases, with 17 bases between. This CDR3 has 17 residues. DNA of the CDR3: TGTGCCAGCAGCGTGAGAAGGGGGTCGGGCTATAATTCACCCCTCCACTTT. Translated: CASSVRRGSGYNSPLHF.

This clonotype appeared many times. The chain couples TRBV6-1 to TRBJ2-2, with D hard to call. The CDR3 is 15 residues long. V was cut by 2 bases and J by 3 bases, with 10 bases left in between. CDR1 is MNHNS and CDR2 is SASEGT in the germline V gene. CDR3 loop: CASSELRFDTGELFF. In nucleotides, the CDR3 is TGTGCCAGCAGTGAACTCCGGTTCGACACCGGGGAGCTGTTTTTT.

A single count supports this clonotype. The rearrangement links TRBV12-3 or TRBV12-4 to TRBJ1-2, with D possibly TRBD1 on 5 matching bases. The ends were cut back, 3 bases at V and 10 bases at J, with 9 bases in the middle. The CDR3 is 11 residues long. The CDR3 sequence: CASSFGGVYTF. CDR3 DNA sequence: TGTGCCAGCAGTTTCGGGGGGGTCTACACCTTC.

This clonotype was seen at least ten times. This chain links TRBV2 with TRBJ1-4, with 8 bases that match TRBD1. Germline lookup yields CDR1 SNHLY and CDR2 FYNNEI. The CDR3 spans 13 residues. V lost 7 bases to trimming and J lost 7 bases; unmatched junction nucleotides: 5. The CDR3 region is CASIGQGSEKLFF. DNA for the CDR3: TGTGCCAGCATTGGACAGGGAAGTGAAAAACTGTTTTTT.

This clonotype was picked up many times. The chain recombines TRBV12-3 or TRBV12-4 with TRBJ1-5, with D possibly being TRBD1 (5 bases). CDR3 length: 15 residues. Trimming removed 2 bases from V and 7 bases from J, with 15 bases in between. This CDR3 reads CASSLRARVWQPQHF. Here the CDR3 DNA reads TGTGCCAGCAGTTTAAGGGCCAGGGTTTGGCAGCCCCAGCATTTT.

The gene calls are TRBV9 and TRBJ2-7, with D unclear. The CDR3 contains 15 residues. Germline-derived CDR1 and CDR2 are SGDLS and YYNGEE. Trimming took off 0 bases at V and 3 bases at J, with 13 bases between the two ends. This chain's CDR3 is CASSVEANGYYEQYF. CDR3 in DNA: TGTGCCAGCAGCGTAGAGGCTAATGGGTACTACGAGCAGTACTTC.

This clonotype has at least ten counts. V and J are TRBV12-3 or TRBV12-4 and TRBJ1-1; possibly TRBD1 for D (6 bases). The V and J ends lost 6 bases and 4 bases respectively, with 18 bases between them. CDR3 length equals 15 residues. CDR3 protein: CASSSWAGAPTEAFF. As DNA, the CDR3 is TGTGCCAGCAGCTCCTGGGCAGGGGCTCCCACTGAAGCTTTCTTT.

This clonotype was detected a few times. The chain uses TRBV24-1 and TRBJ2-2; 8 bases match TRBD1. Germline CDR1 KGHDR, CDR2 SFDVKD. With 3 bases clipped from V and 1 base from J, the junction kept 6 bases outside the gene matches. The CDR3 has 17 amino acids. The CDR3 bases are TGTGCCACCAGTGATCCGGACAGGGTTGAGAACACCGGGGAGCTGTTTTTT. It yields the protein CATSDPDRVENTGELFF.

In its sample, this clonotype was seen a few times. This CDR3 reads CASSYVGYSNQPQHF. The CDR3 coding sequence is TGTGCCAGCAGTTACGTCGGATATAGCAATCAGCCCCAGCATTTT. The chain links TRBV6-2 or TRBV6-3 to TRBJ1-5; D unresolved. Germline-derived CDR1 and CDR2 are MNHEY and SVGEGT. The CDR3 consists of 15 residues. V lost 2 bases and J lost 0, with 8 bases in between.

At least ten counts were recorded for this clonotype. The J gene is TRBJ2-1, the V gene TRBV7-9; D is perhaps TRBD1 (6 bases). The germline V gene has CDR1 SEHNR and CDR2 FQNEAQ (reference sequence). V was clipped by 4 bases and J by 1 base, with 14 bases between them. This CDR3 has 16 amino acids. In DNA, the CDR3 is TGTGCCAGCAGCTCGGGACACTTGAGATCCTACAATGAGCAGTTCTTC. Its protein is CASSSGHLRSYNEQFF. Together with reference TRBV7-9 and TRBJ2-1, the CDR3 gives the full variable domain: DTGVSQNPRHKITKRGQNVTFRCDPISEHNRLYWYRQTLGQGPEFLTYFQNEAQLEKSRLLSDRFSAERPKGSFSTLEIQRTEQGDSAMYLCASSSGHLRSYNEQFFGPGTRLTVL.